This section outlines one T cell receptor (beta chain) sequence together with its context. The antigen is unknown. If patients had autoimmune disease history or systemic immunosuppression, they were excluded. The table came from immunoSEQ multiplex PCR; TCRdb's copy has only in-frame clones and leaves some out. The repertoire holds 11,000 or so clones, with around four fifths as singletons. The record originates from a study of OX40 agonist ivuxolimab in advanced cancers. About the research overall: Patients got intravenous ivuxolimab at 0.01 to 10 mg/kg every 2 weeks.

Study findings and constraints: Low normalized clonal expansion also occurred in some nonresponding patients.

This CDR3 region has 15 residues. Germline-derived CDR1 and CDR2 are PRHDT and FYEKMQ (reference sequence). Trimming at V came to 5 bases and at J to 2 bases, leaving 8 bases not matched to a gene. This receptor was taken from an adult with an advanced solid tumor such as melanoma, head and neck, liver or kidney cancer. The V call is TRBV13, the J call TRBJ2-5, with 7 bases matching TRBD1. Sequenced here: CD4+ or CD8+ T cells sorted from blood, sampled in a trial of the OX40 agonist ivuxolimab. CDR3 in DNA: TGTGCCAGCAGCCGACCCAGACAGGGTCAAGAGACCCAGTACTTC. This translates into CASSRPRQGQETQYF.